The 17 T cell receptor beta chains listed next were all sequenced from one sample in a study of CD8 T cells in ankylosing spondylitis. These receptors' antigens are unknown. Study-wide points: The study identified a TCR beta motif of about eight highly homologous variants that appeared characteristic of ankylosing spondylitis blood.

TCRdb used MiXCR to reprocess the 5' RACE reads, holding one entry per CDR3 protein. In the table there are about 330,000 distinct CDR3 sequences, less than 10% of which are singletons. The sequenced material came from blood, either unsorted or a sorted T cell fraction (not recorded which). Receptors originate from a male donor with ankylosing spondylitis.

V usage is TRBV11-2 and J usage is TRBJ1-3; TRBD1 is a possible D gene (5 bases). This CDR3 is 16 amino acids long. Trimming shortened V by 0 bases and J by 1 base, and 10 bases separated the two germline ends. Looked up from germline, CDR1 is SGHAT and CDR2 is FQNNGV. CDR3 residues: CASSLDRAPSGNTIYF. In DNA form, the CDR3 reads TGTGCCAGCAGCTTAGACAGGGCACCATCTGGAAACACCATATATTTT.

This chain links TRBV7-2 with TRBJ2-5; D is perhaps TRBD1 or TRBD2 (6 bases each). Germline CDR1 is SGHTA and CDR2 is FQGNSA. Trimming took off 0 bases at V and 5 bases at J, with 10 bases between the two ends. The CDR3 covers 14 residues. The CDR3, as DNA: TGTGCCAGCAGCTTAGCGGAGGGACATGAGACCCAGTACTTC. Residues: CASSLAEGHETQYF.

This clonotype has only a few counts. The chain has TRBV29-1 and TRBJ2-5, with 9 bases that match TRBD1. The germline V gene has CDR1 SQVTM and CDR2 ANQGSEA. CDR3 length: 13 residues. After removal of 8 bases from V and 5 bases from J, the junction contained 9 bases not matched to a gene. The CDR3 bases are TGCAGCCCCATATTGGACAGGGGTGAGACCCAGTACTTC. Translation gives CSPILDRGETQYF.

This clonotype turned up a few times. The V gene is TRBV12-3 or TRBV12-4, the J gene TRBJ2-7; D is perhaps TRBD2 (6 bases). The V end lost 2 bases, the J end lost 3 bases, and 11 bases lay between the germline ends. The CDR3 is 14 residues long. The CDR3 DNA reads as TGTGCCAGCAGTTTAACGGGAGAACTCTACGAGCAGTACTTC. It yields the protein CASSLTGELYEQYF.

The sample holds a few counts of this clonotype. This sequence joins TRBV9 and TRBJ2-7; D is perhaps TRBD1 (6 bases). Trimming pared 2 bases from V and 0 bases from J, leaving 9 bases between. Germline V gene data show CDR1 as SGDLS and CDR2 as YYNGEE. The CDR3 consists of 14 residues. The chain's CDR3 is CASSVTGNSYEQYF. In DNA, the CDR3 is TGTGCCAGCAGCGTTACAGGGAACTCCTACGAGCAGTACTTC.

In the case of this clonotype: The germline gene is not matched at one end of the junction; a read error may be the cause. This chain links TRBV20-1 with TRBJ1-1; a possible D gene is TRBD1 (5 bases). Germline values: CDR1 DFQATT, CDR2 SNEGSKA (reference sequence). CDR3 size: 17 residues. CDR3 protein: CCARDWGFRLMNTEAFF. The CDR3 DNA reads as TGCTGTGCTAGAGATTGGGGGTTCCGCCTAATGAACACTGAAGCTTTCTTT.

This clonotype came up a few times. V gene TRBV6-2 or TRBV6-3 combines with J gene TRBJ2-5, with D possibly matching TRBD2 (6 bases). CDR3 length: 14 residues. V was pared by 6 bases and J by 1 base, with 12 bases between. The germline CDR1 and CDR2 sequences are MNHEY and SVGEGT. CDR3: CASSPSGPQETQYF. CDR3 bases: TGTGCCAGCAGCCCGAGCGGGCCCCAAGAGACCCAGTACTTC.

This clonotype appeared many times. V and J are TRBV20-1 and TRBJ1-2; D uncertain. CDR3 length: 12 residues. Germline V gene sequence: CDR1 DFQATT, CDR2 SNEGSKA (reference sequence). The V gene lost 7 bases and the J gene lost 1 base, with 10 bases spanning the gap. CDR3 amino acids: CSGAPHNYGYTF. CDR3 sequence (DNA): TGCAGTGGAGCACCCCATAACTATGGCTACACCTTC.

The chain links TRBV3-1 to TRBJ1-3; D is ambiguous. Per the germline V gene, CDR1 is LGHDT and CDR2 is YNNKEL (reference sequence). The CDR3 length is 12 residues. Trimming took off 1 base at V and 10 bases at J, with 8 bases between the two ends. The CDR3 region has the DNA TGTGCCAGCAGCCAAGTTACTGGGACCATATATTTT. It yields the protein CASSQVTGTIYF.

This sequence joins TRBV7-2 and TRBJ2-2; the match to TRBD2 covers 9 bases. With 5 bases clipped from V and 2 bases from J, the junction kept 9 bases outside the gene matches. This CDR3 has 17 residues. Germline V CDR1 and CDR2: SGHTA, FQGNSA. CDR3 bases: TGTGCCAGCAGCCCAAGTAGACTAGCGGTAAACACCGGGGAGCTGTTTTTT. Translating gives CASSPSRLAVNTGELFF.

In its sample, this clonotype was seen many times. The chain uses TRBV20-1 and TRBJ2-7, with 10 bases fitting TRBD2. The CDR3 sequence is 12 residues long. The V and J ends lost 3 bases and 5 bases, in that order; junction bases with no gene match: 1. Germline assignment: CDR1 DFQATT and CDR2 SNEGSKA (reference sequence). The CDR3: CSASSGRHEQYF. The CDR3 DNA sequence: TGCAGTGCTAGTAGCGGGAGGCACGAGCAGTACTTC.

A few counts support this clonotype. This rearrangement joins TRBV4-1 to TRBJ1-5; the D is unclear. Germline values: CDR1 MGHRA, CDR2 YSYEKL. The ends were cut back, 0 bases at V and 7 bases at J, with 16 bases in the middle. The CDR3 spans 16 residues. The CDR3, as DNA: TGCGCCAGCAGCCAAGATTGGAGCACAGCCTCGCAGCCCCAGCATTTT. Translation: CASSQDWSTASQPQHF.

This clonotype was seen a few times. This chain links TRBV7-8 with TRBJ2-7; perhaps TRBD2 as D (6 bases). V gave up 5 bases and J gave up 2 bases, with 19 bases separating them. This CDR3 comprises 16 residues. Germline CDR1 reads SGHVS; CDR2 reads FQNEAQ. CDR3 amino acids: CASSPSRLALTYEQYF. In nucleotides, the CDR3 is TGTGCCAGCAGCCCCTCGAGGCTAGCGCTTACCTACGAGCAGTACTTC.

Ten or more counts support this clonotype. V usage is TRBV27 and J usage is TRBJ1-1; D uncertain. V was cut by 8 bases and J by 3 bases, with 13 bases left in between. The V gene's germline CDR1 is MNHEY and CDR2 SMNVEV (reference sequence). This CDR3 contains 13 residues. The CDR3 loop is CASVGRTYTEAFF. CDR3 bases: TGTGCCAGCGTTGGCAGGACCTACACTGAAGCTTTCTTT.

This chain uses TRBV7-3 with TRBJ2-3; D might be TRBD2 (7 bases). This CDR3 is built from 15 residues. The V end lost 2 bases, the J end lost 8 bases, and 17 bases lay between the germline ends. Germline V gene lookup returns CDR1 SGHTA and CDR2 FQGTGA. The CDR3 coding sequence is TGTGCCAGCAGCTTACTCGCGGGAGAGGGGGGTACGCAGTATTTT. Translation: CASSLLAGEGGTQYF.

The DNA for the CDR3 is TGTGCCAGCAGCCTCACCGGGACAGGGGATCCAGATACGCAGTATTTT. This translates into CASSLTGTGDPDTQYF. V is TRBV7-9 and J is TRBJ2-3; TRBD1 aligns across 10 bases. J gave up 4 bases and V 5 bases, and 9 bases lay outside the gene matches. The CDR3 loop spans 16 amino acids. Per germline, CDR1 SEHNR and CDR2 FQNEAQ (reference sequence).

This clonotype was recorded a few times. This CDR3 is CASSQVGQGAGELFF. For the CDR3, the DNA is TGTGCCAGCAGCCAAGTGGGACAGGGGGCCGGGGAGCTGTTTTTT. V and J are TRBV4-2 and TRBJ2-2; 11 nucleotides align to TRBD1. Per the germline V gene, CDR1 is LGHNA and CDR2 is YNFKEQ. J gave up 6 bases and V 1 base, and 1 base lay outside the gene matches. The CDR3 consists of 15 residues.